These 11 T cell receptor beta chains were all obtained from the same sample, sequenced in a study of blood T cells in healthy people across ages. The second PCR ran about 7 to 12 cycles with a sample-barcoded 5' primer and J-beta primers. One entry per CDR3 protein, called by TCRdb with MiXCR from the 5' RACE reads. The profile shows around 1.5 million distinct CDR3 sequences, roughly 32% of them singletons. The sample consisted of blood. These receptors came from a woman aged 25 to 39 in good health.

This clonotype was recorded at least ten times. The chain couples TRBV4-1 to TRBJ2-1; weak D call: TRBD2 (5 bases). Trimming removed 5 bases at V and 0 bases at J, with 11 bases between. Per germline, CDR1 MGHRA and CDR2 YSYEKL. This CDR3 contains 15 residues. The CDR3 region is CASSTSRDSYNEQFF. DNA of the CDR3: TGCGCCAGCAGCACGTCCCGGGACTCCTACAATGAGCAGTTCTTC.

Worth noting for this clonotype: Relative to the germline gene, one junction end is altered; a read error may explain this. The chain uses TRBV20-1 and TRBJ2-1; the D is unclear. CDR3 length: 16 amino acids. The germline CDR1 and CDR2 sequences are DFQATT and SNEGSKA (reference sequence). The CDR3 DNA reads as TGCAGTGCTAGAGATCCCGGTGGAAACTCCTACGATGAGCAGTTCTTC. This translates into CSARDPGGNSYDEQFF.

Worth noting for this clonotype: One end of the junction fails to match germline, which may point to a read error. This sequence joins TRBV10-3 and TRBJ1-1; D remains ambiguous. Germline lookup yields CDR1 ENHRY and CDR2 SYGVKD. This CDR3 is 15 amino acids long. In nucleotides, the CDR3 is TGTGCCATCAATGAGGGAATGGGTGGATTCACTGAAGCTTTCTTT. This translates into CAINEGMGGFTEAFF.

This clonotype was seen many times. This chain uses TRBV10-3 with TRBJ2-1; D unresolved. The CDR3 is 13 amino acids. Looked up from germline, CDR1 is ENHRY and CDR2 is SYGVKD. V lost 7 bases, J lost 6 bases, and 13 bases lay in between. CDR3 nucleotide sequence: TGTGCCATCACCGCCAGCACCATCAATGAGCAGTTCTTC. Protein: CAITASTINEQFF.

This rearrangement joins TRBV5-1 to TRBJ2-1, with TRBD1 matching 9 bases. The V and J ends lost 4 bases and 9 bases, in that order; junction bases with no gene match: 11. CDR1 SGHRS and CDR2 YFSETQ come from the germline V gene. The CDR3 has 15 amino acids. CDR3 DNA sequence: TGCGCCAGCAGCCCGGACAGGGGACCAGCGAGTGAGCAGTTCTTC. Amino acid sequence: CASSPDRGPASEQFF.

The chain has TRBV4-2 and TRBJ1-1; D unclear. The V gene lost 0 bases and the J gene lost 0 bases, with 11 bases spanning the gap. The CDR3 is 16 amino acids. Germline assignment: CDR1 LGHNA and CDR2 YNFKEQ. In nucleotides, the CDR3 is TGTGCCAGCAGCCAAGAGGCCGAGGCGATGAACACTGAAGCTTTCTTT. This encodes CASSQEAEAMNTEAFF.

This clonotype was picked up many times. The chain is built from TRBV7-2 and TRBJ1-1; D uncertain. The CDR3 totals 13 residues. The germline V gene has CDR1 SGHTA and CDR2 FQGNSA. With 3 bases removed from V and 3 bases from J, the gap between germline ends came to 8 bases. The CDR3 coding sequence is TGTGCCAGCAGCTTGGCACGGTACACTGAAGCTTTCTTT. This sequence encodes CASSLARYTEAFF.

As concerns this clonotype: Relative to the germline gene, one junction end is altered; a read error may explain this. This sequence joins TRBV2 and TRBJ2-3; D remains ambiguous. The germline gives CDR1 SNHLY, CDR2 FYNNEI. The CDR3 length is 14 residues. The CDR3 nucleotides are TGTGCCAGCTGTGAGTCTTCCGACACAGATACGCAGTATTTT. Protein product: CASCESSDTDTQYF.

This clonotype was picked up a small number of times. J is TRBJ1-4 and V is TRBV2, with TRBD1 matching over 9 bases. There are 18 residues in the CDR3. The V and J ends lost 5 bases and 5 bases, in that order; junction bases with no gene match: 15. Germline-derived CDR1 and CDR2 are SNHLY and FYNNEI. CDR3 sequence reads: CASSRLGTGILKNEKLFF. DNA of the CDR3: TGTGCCAGCAGTCGACTCGGGACAGGGATTCTGAAAAATGAAAAACTGTTTTTT.

The chain uses TRBV20-1 and TRBJ2-7; TRBD1 aligns across 7 bases. This CDR3 has 13 residues. Germline V CDR1 and CDR2: DFQATT, SNEGSKA (reference sequence). The junction had 7 bases not matched to a gene; V was cut back by 3 bases and J by 5 bases. Here the CDR3 DNA reads TGCAGTGCTAGGCCACCGGGACAGAACGAGCAGTACTTC. Protein sequence: CSARPPGQNEQYF.

Concerning this clonotype itself: An end of the junction differs from the germline gene, which may be a read error. This rearrangement joins TRBV7-9 to TRBJ2-7, with D maybe TRBD1 (6 bases). The germline V gene has CDR1 SEHNR and CDR2 FQNEAQ (reference sequence). This CDR3 contains 13 residues. The CDR3 loop reads CVSSLGQSYEQYF. The CDR3 DNA follows: TGTGTCAGCAGCCTCGGACAGTCCTACGAGCAGTACTTC. Complete variable domain (other parts from reference TRBV7-9 and TRBJ2-7): DTGVSQNPRHKITKRGQNVTFRCDPISEHNRLYWYRQTLGQGPEFLTYFQNEAQLEKSRLLSDRFSAERPKGSFSTLEIQRTEQGDSAMYLCVSSLGQSYEQYFGPGTRLTVT.